The 29 T cell receptor beta chains listed next were all sequenced from one sample in a study of T cell responses to AZD1222 COVID-19 vaccine listed by TCRdb under 2021. The time point label corresponds to: baseline before first vaccination. The library was prepared using the immunoSEQ multiplex PCR assay. As stored in TCRdb, this immuneACCESS dataset retains in-frame rearrangements with V and J assigned. A fraction of the clones does not appear; measured against another copy, unresolved V genes explain less than half of the discrepancy, and the remainder lacks a known reason. This sample holds roughly 260,000 clones; approximately 95% were observed only once. Approximately 0.52% of the sample belongs to the ten largest clones. This material consisted of peripheral blood, taken on day 0 of AZD1222 vaccination. These receptors came from an adult in good health.

The chain links TRBV19 to TRBJ1-2, with a weak D call TRBD1 (6 bases). This CDR3 has 13 amino acids. Trimming removed 8 bases at V and 7 bases at J, with 17 bases between. Germline-derived CDR1 and CDR2 are LNHDA and SQIVND (reference sequence). Here the CDR3 reads CASGSRQAGGYTF. The DNA for the CDR3 is TGTGCCAGTGGTTCCCGACAGGCCGGTGGCTACACCTTC. Full variable domain (rest looked up from reference TRBV19 and TRBJ1-2): DGGITQSPKYLFRKEGQNVTLSCEQNLNHDAMYWYRQDPGQGLRLIYYSQIVNDFQKGDIAEGYSVSREKKESFPLTVTSAQKNPTAFYLCASGSRQAGGYTFGSGTRLTVV.

This clone has just one count. The V gene is TRBV5-1, the J gene TRBJ2-7; D is perhaps TRBD1 (7 bases). The V gene lost 3 bases and the J gene lost 2 bases, with 27 bases spanning the gap. Germline loops: CDR1 SGHRS, CDR2 YFSETQ. The CDR3 is 19 amino acids. CDR3 loop: CASSSRTGSPSGDTYEQYF. Here the CDR3 DNA reads TGCGCCAGCAGCTCTAGGACAGGTTCTCCCTCGGGGGATACCTACGAGCAGTACTTC.

This clone was seen a few times. This chain connects TRBV3-1 (or the pseudogene TRBV3-2) to TRBJ2-6; 7 nucleotides match TRBD1. The CDR3 length is 15 residues. V lost 4 bases, J lost 4 bases, and 4 bases stayed unmatched. CDR1 is LGHDT, CDR2 YNNKEL, per germline (reference sequence). The CDR3: CASSPTGDGANVLTF. For the CDR3, the DNA is TGTGCCAGCAGCCCCACAGGGGACGGGGCCAACGTCCTGACTTTC.

The V gene is TRBV9, the J gene TRBJ2-1, with 11 bases aligning to TRBD2. V lost 3 bases to trimming and J lost 0 bases; unmatched junction nucleotides: 17. CDR1 SGDLS and CDR2 YYNGEE come from the germline V gene. The CDR3 covers 21 residues. The CDR3 spells CASSEPLLASGGKNSYNEQFF. DNA for the CDR3: TGTGCCAGCAGCGAGCCCCTCCTGGCTAGCGGGGGGAAGAACTCCTACAATGAGCAGTTCTTC. The full variable domain, with the rest looked up from reference TRBV9 and TRBJ2-1, is DSGVTQTPKHLITATGQRVTLRCSPRSGDLSVYWYQQSLDQGLQFLIQYYNGEERAKGNILERFSAQQFPDLHSELNLSSLELGDSALYFCASSEPLLASGGKNSYNEQFFGPGTRLTVL.

This rearrangement joins TRBV3-1 (or the pseudogene TRBV3-2) to TRBJ2-7, with TRBD2 identical over 8 bases. Looked up from germline, CDR1 is LGHDT and CDR2 is YNNKEL (reference sequence). The CDR3 is 15 amino acids. The V gene end was trimmed by 4 bases and the J gene end by 4 bases; junction bases not matched to a gene: 9. The CDR3 DNA reads as TGTGCCAGCAGCCTGCCCCGGGAGGGACGGTACGAGCAGTACTTC. Its protein is CASSLPREGRYEQYF.

DNA for the CDR3: TGTGCCAGCATCGGAGAGGCGTTTAGGGAGACCCAGTACTTC. This codes for CASIGEAFRETQYF. V and J are TRBV6-5 and TRBJ2-5, with D uncertain. V was cut by 7 bases and J by 5 bases, with 17 bases left in between. CDR3 length equals 14 residues. Per germline, CDR1 MNHEY and CDR2 SVGAGI.

The V call is TRBV12-3 or TRBV12-4, the J call TRBJ1-1, with 7 bases that match TRBD1. The ends lost 5 bases at V and 7 bases at J; junction bases unmatched: 4. The CDR3 spans 12 residues. The CDR3 coding sequence is TGTGCCAGCAGTCCAACAGGGGTTGAAGCTTTCTTT. Protein: CASSPTGVEAFF.

As to this clone: Other DNA sequences in this specimen translate into the identical CDR3. The chain has TRBV4-3 and TRBJ1-6; D is unclear. The CDR3 has 13 residues. Germline V gene sequence: CDR1 LGHNA, CDR2 YSLEER. With 0 bases removed from V and 7 bases from J, the gap between germline ends came to 4 bases. CDR3 nucleotides: TGCGCCAGCAGCCAAGAGGGGAATTCACCCCTCCACTTT. Protein product: CASSQEGNSPLHF.

The chain recombines TRBV3-1 (or the pseudogene TRBV3-2) with TRBJ2-2; perhaps TRBD1 as D (7 bases). The V and J ends lost 0 bases and 8 bases respectively, with 19 bases between them. There are 17 residues in the CDR3. CDR1 is LGHDT, CDR2 YNNKEL, per germline (reference sequence). CDR3: CASSQEGQGGPRGELFF. The DNA of the CDR3 is TGTGCCAGCAGCCAAGAGGGGCAGGGGGGCCCTAGAGGGGAGCTGTTTTTT.

The V and J genes are TRBV5-1 and TRBJ2-7; D gene ambiguous. The germline gives CDR1 SGHRS, CDR2 YFSETQ. CDR3 length: 13 amino acids. Trimming shortened V by 0 bases and J by 4 bases, and 8 bases separated the two germline ends. The CDR3 loop reads CASSLDTAYEQYF. Here the CDR3 DNA reads TGCGCCAGCAGCTTGGATACAGCTTACGAGCAGTACTTC.

The chain has TRBV4-1 and TRBJ1-1, with no clear D. Trimming took 1 base from V and 8 from J, leaving 11 bases between them. The CDR3 totals 13 residues. Germline values: CDR1 MGHRA, CDR2 YSYEKL. CDR3 loop: CASSQVGGWEAFF. Written as DNA, the CDR3 is TGCGCCAGCAGCCAAGTAGGTGGGTGGGAAGCTTTCTTT.

V and J are TRBV6-1 and TRBJ2-3; tentatively, D is TRBD2 (5 bases). The V end was cut by 3 bases, the J end by 0 bases, with 10 bases between. Per the germline V gene, CDR1 is MNHNS and CDR2 is SASEGT. This CDR3 contains 15 residues. The CDR3 sequence is CASSDSTGSTDTQYF. CDR3 coding DNA: TGTGCCAGCAGTGATAGTACGGGAAGCACAGATACGCAGTATTTT.

The chain links TRBV7-9 to TRBJ1-1, with a possible D match to TRBD1 (6 bases). Germline V lookup: CDR1 SEHNR, CDR2 FQNEAQ (reference sequence). The CDR3 covers 13 residues. The V end lost 6 bases, the J end lost 1 base, and 9 bases lay between the germline ends. The CDR3 DNA reads as TGTGCCAGCAGTTCACAGGGGAACACTGAAGCTTTCTTT. Translated, it gives CASSSQGNTEAFF.

The genes are TRBV9 and TRBJ2-2; D is ambiguous. CDR1 and CDR2 (germline): SGDLS, YYNGEE. The CDR3 covers 15 residues. V lost 0 bases to trimming and J lost 2 bases, with 8 bases between them. CDR3 sequence (DNA): TGTGCCAGCAGCGTAGGCCACAGCAACACCGGGGAGCTGTTTTTT. Translation gives CASSVGHSNTGELFF.

This clone has just a few counts. The CDR3 DNA reads as TGTGCCAGCAGCCCCCAAGCGGGGCACACAGATACGCAGTATTTT. This sequence encodes CASSPQAGHTDTQYF. This sequence joins TRBV3-1 (or the pseudogene TRBV3-2) and TRBJ2-3; 7 nucleotides agree with TRBD2. Germline V lookup: CDR1 LGHDT, CDR2 YNNKEL (reference sequence). Trimming removed 4 bases from V and 2 bases from J; junction bases left unmatched: 6. The CDR3 runs 15 residues.

The J gene is TRBJ2-7, the V gene TRBV5-1; 11 bases line up with TRBD1. This CDR3 has 16 residues. The trim removed 5 bases at V and 3 bases at J, leaving 10 bases unmatched. Germline V gives CDR1 SGHRS, CDR2 YFSETQ. The CDR3 DNA is TGCGCCAGCAGGCCTCCCCCGGGACAGGGGGACTACGAGCAGTACTTC. It specifies CASRPPPGQGDYEQYF. Filled out from reference TRBV5-1 and TRBJ2-7, the complete variable domain reads KAGVTQTPRYLIKTRGQQVTLSCSPISGHRSVSWYQQTPGQGLQFLFEYFSETQRNKGNFPGRFSGRQFSNSRSEMNVSTLELGDSALYLCASRPPPGQGDYEQYFGPGTRLTVT.

Here the CDR3 reads CASSFSISYEQYF. CDR3 DNA: TGTGCCAGCAGTTTCTCCATCTCCTACGAGCAGTACTTC. The chain employs TRBV28 and TRBJ2-7; no clear D. Trimming took 3 bases from V and 0 from J, leaving 6 bases between them. Germline assignment: CDR1 MDHEN and CDR2 SYDVKM. The CDR3 length is 13 residues.

The rearrangement uses TRBV7-2 and TRBJ2-7; TRBD1 is a possible D gene (6 bases). Germline assignment: CDR1 SGHTA and CDR2 FQGNSA. This CDR3 has 14 residues. V was shortened by 0 bases and J by 4 bases, with 10 bases between the two germline ends. The CDR3 loop reads CASSLAWTDYEQYF. CDR3 DNA sequence: TGTGCCAGCAGCTTAGCATGGACAGATTACGAGCAGTACTTC.

The rearrangement joins TRBV2 to TRBJ2-7; TRBD1 might be the D (6 bases). Germline V gene sequence: CDR1 SNHLY, CDR2 FYNNEI. The CDR3 loop spans 15 amino acids. Trimming left V 5 bases short and J 0 bases short, with 14 bases between. CDR3: CASSTITGISYEQYF. The CDR3 DNA follows: TGTGCCAGCAGTACAATAACAGGGATCTCCTACGAGCAGTACTTC.

The rearrangement joins TRBV4-3 to TRBJ2-2, with a tentative D call TRBD2 (6 bases). This CDR3 is built from 16 residues. Trimming took 5 bases from V and 0 from J, leaving 13 bases between them. Looked up from germline, CDR1 is LGHNA and CDR2 is YSLEER. CDR3 DNA sequence: TGCGCCAGCAGCTTCCGGGACTCCGCGAACACCGGGGAGCTGTTTTTT. Translating gives CASSFRDSANTGELFF.

The J gene is TRBJ2-2, the V gene TRBV12-3 or TRBV12-4; no reliable D call. The CDR3 loop spans 13 amino acids. Trimming shortened V by 5 bases and J by 1 base, and 5 bases separated the two germline ends. The CDR3 is CASSPVNTGELFF. For the CDR3, the DNA is TGTGCCAGCAGTCCGGTGAACACCGGGGAGCTGTTTTTT.

The chain combines TRBV11-1 with TRBJ1-6, with D unresolved. V shed 1 base and J shed 9 bases, with 7 bases lying between them. From germline, CDR1 is SGHAT and CDR2 FQDESV (reference sequence). This CDR3 has 13 residues. This CDR3 reads CASSLVGISPLHF. The CDR3 DNA sequence: TGTGCCAGCAGCTTAGTCGGGATTTCACCCCTCCACTTT.

The chain joins TRBV5-1 to TRBJ2-7, with 9 bases identical to TRBD1. Germline values: CDR1 SGHRS, CDR2 YFSETQ. With 2 bases clipped from V and 3 bases from J, the junction kept 6 bases outside the gene matches. This CDR3 comprises 15 residues. The CDR3 loop is CASSLPGQGNYEQYF. CDR3 DNA: TGCGCCAGCAGCTTACCGGGACAGGGAAACTACGAGCAGTACTTC.

CDR3 DNA sequence: TGTGCCAGCAGCACAGGGGAGGGCAGCTCCTACGAGCAGTACTTC. It yields the protein CASSTGEGSSYEQYF. The chain has TRBV7-9 and TRBJ2-7; D may be TRBD1 or TRBD2 (7 bases each). Trimming stripped 5 bases from V and 0 bases from J, with 14 bases between. This CDR3 is 15 amino acids long. The germline V gene encodes CDR1 SEHNR and CDR2 FQNEAQ (reference sequence).

The rearrangement links TRBV6-2 or TRBV6-3 to TRBJ2-2; D is undetermined. CDR1 is MNHEY, CDR2 SVGEGT, per germline. The CDR3 spans 16 residues. V lost 6 bases and J lost 0, with 14 bases in between. CDR3 residues: CASSFDTFANTGELFF. CDR3 in DNA: TGTGCCAGCAGCTTCGACACGTTCGCGAACACCGGGGAGCTGTTTTTT.

This chain joins TRBV7-8 and TRBJ1-4; no definite D call. CDR3 size: 16 residues. Trimming took off 0 bases at V and 10 bases at J, with 18 bases between the two ends. From germline, CDR1 is SGHVS and CDR2 FQNEAQ. CDR3 coding DNA: TGTGCCAGCAGCTTAGCGCGAAGCCCCCTAAGTGGAAAACTGTTTTTT. Its protein is CASSLARSPLSGKLFF.

The chain couples TRBV28 to TRBJ1-2; D is possibly TRBD1 (5 bases). V lost 3 bases, J lost 0 bases, and 8 bases lay in between. The CDR3 length is 14 residues. Germline CDR1 and CDR2: MDHEN and SYDVKM. DNA of the CDR3: TGTGCCAGCAGTTTGTCAGGGCCTAACTATGGCTACACCTTC. This encodes CASSLSGPNYGYTF.

The chain employs TRBV5-6 and TRBJ1-2; the match to TRBD1 covers 7 bases. Unmatched junction bases numbered 13, after V lost 3 bases and J lost 8 bases. Germline V gene sequence: CDR1 SGHDT, CDR2 YYEEEE. There are 15 residues in the CDR3. CDR3 residues: CASSSVGGGYEGYTF. In nucleotides, the CDR3 is TGTGCCAGCAGCTCCGTAGGAGGGGGCTACGAAGGCTACACCTTC.

The chain is built from TRBV12-3 or TRBV12-4 and TRBJ1-2; the D is unclear. V was trimmed by 5 bases and J by 3 bases, leaving 10 bases between them. The CDR3 is made up of 13 amino acids. The CDR3 here is CASSTQVYYGYTF. CDR3 nucleotides: TGTGCCAGCAGTACCCAGGTCTACTATGGCTACACCTTC.